This T cell receptor beta chain was captured in a study of human T cells and chemical hapten exposure. Overall study context: Small pooled library volume differences chiefly drove per-sample TCR yield variation.

Sample time point: pre-sensitization, week 0. Treatment given: therapeutic diphenylcyclopropenone sensitization with weekly scalp DPC. TCRdb processed the RACE reads anew with MiXCR; each CDR3 protein has one entry. The sample holds 200,000 to 300,000 distinct CDR3 sequences, 8.6% seen once. The junction had 9 bases not matched to a gene; V was cut back by 5 bases and J by 6 bases. The CDR3 sequence is 14 residues long. This clonotype was detected only a few times. This TCR was sampled from a woman aged 35 to 49 with alopecia areata. Some clones in this sample may be carry-over from other donors' samples. The material sequenced was whole blood, taken in connection with sensitization to the hapten diphenylcyclopropenone (DPC). The rearrangement uses TRBV12-3 or TRBV12-4 and TRBJ2-7; 8 positions agree with TRBD1. This chain's CDR3 is CASSIRQGLAEQYF. In DNA form, the CDR3 reads TGTGCCAGCAGTATAAGACAGGGGTTGGCCGAGCAGTACTTC.